This TCR beta chain was recovered during a study of OX40 agonist ivuxolimab in advanced cancers. Between the trimmed V and J ends, which lost 5 bases and 2 bases, there was a span of 16 bases. This CDR3 region has 15 residues. Germline-derived CDR1 and CDR2 are LNHDA and SQIVND (reference sequence). Sequencing was performed with immunoSEQ multiplex PCR; in TCRdb, only in-frame clones are kept and a portion is missing. The profile covers tens of thousands of clones, with about 83% appearing a single time and under 9.5% taken by the ten largest. Sequenced here: CD4+ or CD8+ T cells sorted from blood, sampled in a trial of the OX40 agonist ivuxolimab. The chain is built from TRBV19 and TRBJ2-7; D might be TRBD2 (5 bases). The sequence was collected from an adult with an advanced solid tumor such as melanoma, head and neck, liver or kidney cancer. CDR3 residues: CASSPGGFPTYEQYF. For the CDR3, the DNA is TGTGCCAGTAGTCCCGGAGGATTCCCTACCTACGAGCAGTACTTC.